The clone carrying this T cell receptor (beta chain) occurred a few times. Its antigen is currently unknown. With 6 bases clipped from V and 2 bases from J, the junction kept 7 bases outside the gene matches. CDR1 and CDR2 (germline): MNHEY, SVGAGI. This CDR3 has 15 residues. Presence of unique molecular identifiers characterized the TCR beta cDNA libraries. MiXCR, run by TCRdb on the PCR reads, gives a single entry per CDR3 protein. The repertoire includes about 540,000 distinct CDR3 sequences, 30% to 40% of them detected once, and about 5.6% sits in the top ten. The sample is drawn from a study of post-analysis software for immune sequencing data. Findings of the study overall: The study found TRBV5-6, TRBV5-1 and TRBV20-1 among about five TRBV segments more frequent in patients than controls.

What was sequenced was blood. The chain couples TRBV6-5 to TRBJ2-5, with 9 bases matching TRBD2. The TCR was taken from a girl younger than 18 with multiple sclerosis. The CDR3: CASRPSGGKQETQYF. In nucleotides, the CDR3 is TGTGCCAGCAGACCAAGCGGGGGGAAACAAGAGACCCAGTACTTC.